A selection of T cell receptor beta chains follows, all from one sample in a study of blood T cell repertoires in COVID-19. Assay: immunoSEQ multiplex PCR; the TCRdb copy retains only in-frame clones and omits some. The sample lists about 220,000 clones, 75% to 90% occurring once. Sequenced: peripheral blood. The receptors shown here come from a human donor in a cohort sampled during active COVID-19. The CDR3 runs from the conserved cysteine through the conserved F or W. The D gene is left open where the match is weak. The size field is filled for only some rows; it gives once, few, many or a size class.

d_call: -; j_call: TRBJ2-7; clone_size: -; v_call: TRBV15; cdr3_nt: TGTGCCACCAGCAGAGATTTGGCCTCCCCTGAGCAGTACTTC; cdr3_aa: CATSRDLASPEQYF
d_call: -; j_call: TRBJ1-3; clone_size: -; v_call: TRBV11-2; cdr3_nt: TGTGCCAGCAGCTTCGAAGGAGGCAGCTCTGGAAACACCATATATTTT; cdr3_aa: CASSFEGGSSGNTIYF
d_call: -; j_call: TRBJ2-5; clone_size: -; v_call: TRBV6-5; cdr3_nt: TGTGCCAGCACCACAGGGATCCAAGAGACCCAGTACTTC; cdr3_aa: CASTTGIQETQYF
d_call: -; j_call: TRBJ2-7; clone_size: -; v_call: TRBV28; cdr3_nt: TGTGCCAGCAGGATAAACAGGAGCTACGAGCAGTACTTC; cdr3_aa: CASRINRSYEQYF
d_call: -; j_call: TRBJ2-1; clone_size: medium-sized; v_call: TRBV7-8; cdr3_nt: TGTGCCAGCAGCCGCAGGGTTTACAATGAGCAGTTCTTC; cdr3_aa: CASSRRVYNEQFF
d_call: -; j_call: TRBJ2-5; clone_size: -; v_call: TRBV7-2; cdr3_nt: TGTGCCAGCAGCGGGACTTACCAAGAGACCCAGTACTTC; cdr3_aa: CASSGTYQETQYF
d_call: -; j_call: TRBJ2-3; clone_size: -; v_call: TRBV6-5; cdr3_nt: TGTGCCAGCAGTTACTCGAGCAGGGGAGTCCCAGATACGCAGTATTTT; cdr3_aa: CASSYSSRGVPDTQYF
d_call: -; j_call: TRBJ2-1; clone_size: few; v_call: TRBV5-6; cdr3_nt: TGTGCCAGCAGCCCCAGGGTCAATGAGCAGTTCTTC; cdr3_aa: CASSPRVNEQFF
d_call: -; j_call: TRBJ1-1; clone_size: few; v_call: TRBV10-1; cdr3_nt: TGCGCCAGCAGTGAGTTCCCAGGGGCGAAAAACACTGAAGCTTTCTTT; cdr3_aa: CASSEFPGAKNTEAFF
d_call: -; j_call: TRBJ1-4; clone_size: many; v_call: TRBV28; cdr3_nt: TGTGCCACCACTTTGGGGGGAACCGAAAAACTGTTTTTT; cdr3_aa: CATTLGGTEKLFF
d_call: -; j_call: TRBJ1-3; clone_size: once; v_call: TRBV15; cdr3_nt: TGTGCCACCAGCAGAGGTTCACAGGGTTTTGGAAACACCATATATTTT; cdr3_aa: CATSRGSQGFGNTIYF
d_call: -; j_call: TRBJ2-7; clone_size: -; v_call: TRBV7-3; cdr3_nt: TGTGCCAGCAGCTTTCGTCAGGGCCCCTACGAGCAGTACTTC; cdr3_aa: CASSFRQGPYEQYF
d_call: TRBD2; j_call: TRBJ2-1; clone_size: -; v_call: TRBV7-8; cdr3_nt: TGTGCCAGCAGCTTCGGCGGGAGCGCCAATGAGCAGTTCTTC; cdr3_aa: CASSFGGSANEQFF
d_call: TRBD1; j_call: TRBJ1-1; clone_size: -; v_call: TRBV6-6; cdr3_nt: TGTGCCAGCAGCCAGGACAGGGGAGGCCCTGAAGCTTTCTTT; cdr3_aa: CASSQDRGGPEAFF
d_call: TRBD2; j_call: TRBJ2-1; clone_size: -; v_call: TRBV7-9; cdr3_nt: TGTGCCAGCAGCCCCGCAGCGGGAGGGTTGGATGAGCAGTTCTTC; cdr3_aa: CASSPAAGGLDEQFF
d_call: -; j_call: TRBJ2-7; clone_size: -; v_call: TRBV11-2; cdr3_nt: TGTGCCAGCAGCTTAGAAACGAGCCCTTCCTACGAGCAGTACTTC; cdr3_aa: CASSLETSPSYEQYF
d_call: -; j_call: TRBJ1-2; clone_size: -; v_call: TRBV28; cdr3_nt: TGTGCCAGCAGTTTAGAGGGTTATGGCTACACCTTC; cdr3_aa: CASSLEGYGYTF
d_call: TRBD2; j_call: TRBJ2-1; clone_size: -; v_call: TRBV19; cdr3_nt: TGTGCCAGTAGTGGATGGACTAGCGGGAGCTCGAATGAGCAGTTCTTC; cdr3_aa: CASSGWTSGSSNEQFF
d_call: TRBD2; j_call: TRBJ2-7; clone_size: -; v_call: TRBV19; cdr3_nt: TGTGCCAGTAGTGCCCGGGGGGTATACGAGCAGTACTTC; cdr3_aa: CASSARGVYEQYF
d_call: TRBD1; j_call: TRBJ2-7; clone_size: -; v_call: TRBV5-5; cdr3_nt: TGTGCCAGCAGCCCCCGGACAGGGGGCTTATACGAGCAGTACTTC; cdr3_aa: CASSPRTGGLYEQYF
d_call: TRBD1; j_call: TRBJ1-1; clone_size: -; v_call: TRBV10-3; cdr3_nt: TGTGCCATCAGGGGGACAGACATGAACACTGAAGCTTTCTTT; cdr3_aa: CAIRGTDMNTEAFF
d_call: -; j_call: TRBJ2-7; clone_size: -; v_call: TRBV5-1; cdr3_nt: TGCGCCAGCAGCTTGACTGGGAGAGTGGTCGAGCAGTACTTC; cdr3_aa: CASSLTGRVVEQYF
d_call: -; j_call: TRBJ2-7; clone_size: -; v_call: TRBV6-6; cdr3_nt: TGTGCCAGCAGTTTAAAGGCACAGGGCCCTCACGAGCAGTACTTC; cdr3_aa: CASSLKAQGPHEQYF
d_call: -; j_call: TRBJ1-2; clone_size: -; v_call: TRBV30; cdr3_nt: TGTGCCTGGAGTGTAGGGGTAAACTATGGCTACACCTTC; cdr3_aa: CAWSVGVNYGYTF
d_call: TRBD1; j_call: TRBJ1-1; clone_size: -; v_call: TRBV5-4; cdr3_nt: TGTGCCAGCAGCGGGACAGGACATCTGAACACTGAAGCTTTCTTT; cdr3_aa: CASSGTGHLNTEAFF
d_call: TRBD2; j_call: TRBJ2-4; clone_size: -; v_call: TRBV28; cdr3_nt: TGTGCCAGCAGTTTATTCCCTATTCATCCTCGGACTAGCGGAACCAAAAACATTCAGTACTTC; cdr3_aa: CASSLFPIHPRTSGTKNIQYF
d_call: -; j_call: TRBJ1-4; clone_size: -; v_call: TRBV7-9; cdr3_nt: TGTGCCAGCAGCCCAGTTAAGAATCCCGAAAAACTGTTTTTT; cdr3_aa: CASSPVKNPEKLFF
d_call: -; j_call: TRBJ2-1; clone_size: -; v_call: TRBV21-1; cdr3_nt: TGTGCCAGCAGCAAAGCGGCAGCGGATGAGCAGTTCTTC; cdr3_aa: CASSKAAADEQFF
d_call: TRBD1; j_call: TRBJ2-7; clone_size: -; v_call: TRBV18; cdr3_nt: TGTGCCAGCTCACCACCCCCAGGGGGCTCCTACGAGCAGTACTTC; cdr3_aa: CASSPPPGGSYEQYF
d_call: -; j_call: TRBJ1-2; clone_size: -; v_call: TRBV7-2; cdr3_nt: TGTGCCAGCAGCTTAACGTCGGCCGGCTGGGGAGCCGGCTACACCTTC; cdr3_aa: CASSLTSAGWGAGYTF
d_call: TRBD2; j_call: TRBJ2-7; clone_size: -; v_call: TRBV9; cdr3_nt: TGTGCCAGCAGCGTAGAGGCTAGCGGGGGCTCCTACGAGCAGTACTTC; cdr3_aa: CASSVEASGGSYEQYF
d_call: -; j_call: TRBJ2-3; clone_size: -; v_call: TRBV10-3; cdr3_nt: TGTGCCACCGAAGACTACACAGATACGCAGTATTTT; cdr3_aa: CATEDYTDTQYF
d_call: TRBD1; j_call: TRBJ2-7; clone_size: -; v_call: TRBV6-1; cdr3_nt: TGTGCCAGCAGTGAAGCGCTAGGGACAGCTTACGAGCAGTACTTC; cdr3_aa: CASSEALGTAYEQYF
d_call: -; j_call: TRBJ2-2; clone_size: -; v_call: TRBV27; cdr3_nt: TGTGCCAGCAGTCTGAACACCGGGGAGCTGTTTTTT; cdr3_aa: CASSLNTGELFF
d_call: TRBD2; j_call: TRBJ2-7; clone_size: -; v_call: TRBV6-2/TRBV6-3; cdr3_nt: TGTGCCAGCAGCAAAGGCGGGAGTTCCTACGAGCAGTACTTC; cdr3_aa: CASSKGGSSYEQYF
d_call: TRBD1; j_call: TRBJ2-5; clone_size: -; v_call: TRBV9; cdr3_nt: TGTGCCAGCAGCTTGACCGGGACAGGGGGCCCCGGAGGCCAGTACTTC; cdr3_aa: CASSLTGTGGPGGQYF
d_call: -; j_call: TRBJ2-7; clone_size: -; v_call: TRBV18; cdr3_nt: TGTGCCAGCTCGCGCGACAGGAGCTCCTACGAGCAGTACTTC; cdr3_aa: CASSRDRSSYEQYF
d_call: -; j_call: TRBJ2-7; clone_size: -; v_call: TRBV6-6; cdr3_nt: TGTGCCAGCAGTCGGGACACACATAACTACGAGCAGTACTTC; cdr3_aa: CASSRDTHNYEQYF
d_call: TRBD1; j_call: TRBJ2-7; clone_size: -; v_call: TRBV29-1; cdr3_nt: TGCAGCGGTTCCGGGACAGGCGGATACGAGCAGTACTTC; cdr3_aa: CSGSGTGGYEQYF
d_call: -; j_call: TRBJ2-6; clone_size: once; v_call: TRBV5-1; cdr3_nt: TGCGCCAGCAGCCGGGACGGGAGCTCTGGGGCCAACGTCCTGACTTTC; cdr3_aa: CASSRDGSSGANVLTF
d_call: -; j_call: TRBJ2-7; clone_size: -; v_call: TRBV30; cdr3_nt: TGTGCCTGGAGTTCGTTTCGCTACGAGCAGTACTTC; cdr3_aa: CAWSSFRYEQYF
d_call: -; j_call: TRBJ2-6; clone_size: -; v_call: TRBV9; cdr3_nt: TGTGCCAGCACCGCGGGGCAGGCCAACGTCCTGACTTTC; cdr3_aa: CASTAGQANVLTF
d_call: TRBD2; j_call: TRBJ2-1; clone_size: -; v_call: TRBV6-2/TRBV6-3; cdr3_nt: TGTGCCAGCAGTAGCGGGAGCTATGAGCAGTTCTTC; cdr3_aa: CASSSGSYEQFF
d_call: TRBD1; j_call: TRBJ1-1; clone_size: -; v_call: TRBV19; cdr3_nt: TGTGCCAGTCGGGTGAATGTGGAGGGGGCGGCTTTCTTT; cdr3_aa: CASRVNVEGAAFF
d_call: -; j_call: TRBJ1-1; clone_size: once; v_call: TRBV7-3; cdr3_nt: TGTGCCAGCAGCTCTTCACCAGGGAACACTGAAGCTTTCTTT; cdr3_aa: CASSSSPGNTEAFF
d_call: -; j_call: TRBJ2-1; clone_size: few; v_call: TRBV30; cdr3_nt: TGTGCCTGGAGTTCCCGGGTGCCCTACAATGAGCAGTTCTTC; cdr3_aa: CAWSSRVPYNEQFF
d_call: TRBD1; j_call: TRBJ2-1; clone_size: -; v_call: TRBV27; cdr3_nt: TGTGCCAGCAGTTGGGACAGGGGAGCATCCAATGAGCAGTTCTTC; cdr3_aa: CASSWDRGASNEQFF
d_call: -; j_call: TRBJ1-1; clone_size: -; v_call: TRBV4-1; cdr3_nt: TGCGCCAGCAGCCAGGGGACTTCGAGGGTTACTGAAGCTTTCTTT; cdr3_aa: CASSQGTSRVTEAFF
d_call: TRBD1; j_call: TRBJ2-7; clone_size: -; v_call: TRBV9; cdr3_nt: TGTGCCAGCAGCATCTCTTCCGGGACAGGGGGAGGCGAGCAGTACTTC; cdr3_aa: CASSISSGTGGGEQYF
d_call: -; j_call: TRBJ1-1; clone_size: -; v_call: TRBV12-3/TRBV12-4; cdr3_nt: TGTGCCAGCAGTTCACAGGGAAACACTGAAGCTTTCTTT; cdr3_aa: CASSSQGNTEAFF
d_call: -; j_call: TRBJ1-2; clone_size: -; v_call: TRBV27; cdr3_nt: TGTGCCAGCAGCCCAGTAGACATGACGGGCTACACCTTC; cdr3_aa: CASSPVDMTGYTF